The 11 T cell receptor beta chains below all came from one sample that was sequenced in a study of metastatic and nonmetastatic thyroid tumors. Treatment of any kind had been given to no patient before thyroid surgery. TCRdb re-analyzed the PCR reads using MiXCR. The sample includes 30,000 to 45,000 clones, around 47% of them seen just once. Sequences were obtained from tumor tissue. Receptors were obtained from a male donor with papillary thyroid cancer or a benign thyroid nodule (not recorded which). Some clones in this sample may be carry-over from other donors' samples.

This clone appeared a few times. The V gene is TRBV6-1, the J gene TRBJ2-7; D unresolved. V was shortened by 4 bases and J by 3 bases, with 4 bases between the two germline ends. The CDR3 contains 11 residues. CDR1 MNHNS and CDR2 SASEGT come from the germline V gene. CDR3 protein: CASSGHYEQYF. The CDR3 nucleotides read TGTGCCAGCAGTGGGCACTACGAGCAGTACTTC.

The sample holds a few counts of this clone. This chain joins TRBV30 and TRBJ1-1; 7 bases match TRBD1. This CDR3 contains 13 residues. Germline trimming cut 3 bases from V and 4 bases from J; bases unmatched to any gene: 5. Looked up from germline, CDR1 is GTSNPN and CDR2 is SVGIG (reference sequence). The CDR3 bases are TGTGCCTGGAGCCTCTACAGGGGCACTGAAGCTTTCTTT. Translation: CAWSLYRGTEAFF.

This chain connects TRBV12-3 or TRBV12-4 to TRBJ1-5; D is undetermined. There are 12 residues in the CDR3. V lost 5 bases and J lost 5, with 7 bases in between. The CDR3 loop is CASSALDQPQHF. The CDR3 bases are TGTGCCAGCAGTGCGTTAGATCAGCCCCAGCATTTT.

The gene calls are TRBV11-2 and TRBJ2-7; D may be TRBD1 (6 bases). CDR3 size: 15 residues. The germline V gene has CDR1 SGHAT and CDR2 FQNNGV. With 5 bases removed from V and 0 bases from J, the gap between germline ends came to 14 bases. As DNA, the CDR3 is TGTGCCAGCAGCCAGGGGTATATGGTCTCCTACGAGCAGTACTTC. Amino acid sequence: CASSQGYMVSYEQYF.

The J gene is TRBJ1-2, the V gene TRBV7-2, with TRBD1 as a possible D gene (5 bases). The length of the CDR3 is 14 residues. Trimming removed 5 bases from V and 2 bases from J, with 12 bases in between. The germline CDR1 and CDR2 sequences are SGHTA and FQGNSA. The chain's CDR3 is CASSPRGGNYGYTF. CDR3 bases: TGTGCCAGCAGCCCGAGGGGAGGGAACTATGGCTACACCTTC.

There are a few counts of this clone. The V gene is TRBV6-6, the J gene TRBJ1-6; tentatively, D is TRBD1 (6 bases). Germline CDR1 MNHNY, CDR2 SVGAGI (reference sequence). Trimming stripped 0 bases from V and 10 bases from J, with 22 bases between. This CDR3 comprises 18 residues. CDR3 sequence (DNA): TGTGCCAGCAGTTACTCGAGTAGCGGGGGGGCGCTAGGGTCACCCCTCCACTTT. Protein sequence: CASSYSSSGGALGSPLHF.

The chain uses TRBV27 and TRBJ1-2; 7 bases match TRBD1. Germline values: CDR1 MNHEY, CDR2 SMNVEV (reference sequence). Trimming removed 4 bases from V and 6 bases from J; junction bases left unmatched: 5. This CDR3 region has 13 residues. The DNA for the CDR3 is TGTGCCAGCAGTTATAACAGGGGAGATGGCTACACCTTC. This translates into CASSYNRGDGYTF.

The V call is TRBV11-2, the J call TRBJ1-2; TRBD1 might be the D (5 bases). The CDR3 runs 15 residues. The germline gives CDR1 SGHAT, CDR2 FQNNGV. Trimming pared 2 bases from V and 5 bases from J, leaving 15 bases between. CDR3 sequence (DNA): TGTGCCAGCAGCTTACAGGCAGGGCAGTCGTATGGCTACACCTTC. It is translated as CASSLQAGQSYGYTF.

This clone was picked up a small number of times. This chain links TRBV20-1 with TRBJ1-1; 11 bases map to TRBD1. Germline values: CDR1 DFQATT, CDR2 SNEGSKA (reference sequence). V gave up 5 bases and J gave up 4 bases; unmatched junction bases: 0. The CDR3 covers 12 residues. The CDR3 DNA sequence: TGCAGTGCTGGACAGGGGGCCACTGAAGCTTTCTTT. It is translated as CSAGQGATEAFF.

This clone showed up just a few times. The chain combines TRBV18 with TRBJ1-1, with 7 bases identical to TRBD1. Losses at the gene ends were 2 bases for V and 13 bases for J; bases not matched to a gene: 10. Germline V gene sequence: CDR1 KGHSH, CDR2 LQKENI. The CDR3 covers 13 residues. This CDR3 is CASSPTGEPDGFF. The CDR3 region has the DNA TGTGCCAGCTCACCAACAGGGGAACCGGATGGTTTCTTT.

This clone was seen only a few times. This sequence joins TRBV20-1 and TRBJ1-2; 9 bases align to TRBD1. V lost 0 bases and J lost 8; bases outside the gene matches: 10. The CDR3 runs 15 residues. Germline V CDR1 and CDR2: DFQATT, SNEGSKA (reference sequence). Here the CDR3 reads CSARDGTGSQRGYTF. The CDR3 DNA reads TGCAGTGCTAGAGATGGGACAGGGAGTCAGAGGGGCTACACCTTC.